The present T cell receptor (beta chain) was sequenced within a study of immune evolution from preneoplasia to lung adenocarcinoma. The V end was cut by 11 bases, the J end by 0 bases, with 13 bases between. This CDR3 region has 13 residues. Germline V gene sequence: CDR1 LGHNT, CDR2 FRNRAP. Measured with immunoSEQ multiplex PCR; TCRdb has only the in-frame clones, and not every one. This sample has some 6,900 clones, with less than 75% found just once. The sequence was obtained from a donor older than 65 with lung adenocarcinoma. The sample taken for sequencing was FFPE lung adenocarcinoma in situ tissue. The chain carries TRBV12-5 and TRBJ1-1; possible D gene TRBD1, 5 bases. The CDR3 DNA is TGTGCTCTTCTCGACAGCATGAACACTGAAGCTTTCTTT. The encoded protein is CALLDSMNTEAFF.